The sequence of this T cell receptor (beta chain) was determined in a study of blood T cell repertoires in COVID-19. Study as a whole: T cells, B-cell-depleted T cells, or PBMCs supplied cDNA or gDNA.

J gave up 8 bases and V 5 bases, and 9 bases lay outside the gene matches. Germline CDR1 and CDR2: SNHLY and FYNNEI. The CDR3 runs to 16 residues. Authors' data handling: Amplifying reference gene primers gave estimates of nucleated cell counts. TCRdb keeps only in-frame clones here, not all; method: immunoSEQ multiplex PCR. V, J and clone size were drawn from that table, and D and trimming were deduced from the DNA. The table records about 79,000 clones, about 87% of them present only once. This clonotype was sampled from a man in his fifties with active COVID-19. Sequencing was carried out using peripheral blood. The chain links TRBV2 to TRBJ2-1; TRBD2 matches at 13 bases. CDR3 bases: TGTGCCAGCAGTCTCCGGACTAGCGGGAGTTACCATGAGCAGTTCTTC. This sequence encodes CASSLRTSGSYHEQFF.